The 8 T cell receptor beta chains in this list originate from one sample, sequenced in a study of T cells after yellow fever vaccination. Using its own MiXCR run on the 5' RACE reads, TCRdb lists one record per CDR3 protein. The sample lists approximately 510,000 distinct CDR3 sequences, 21% seen once, with about 16% in the top ten. The sequences come from PBMCs, collected roughly 20 days after the first yellow fever vaccination. The receptors here all came from a man younger than 35 who received the YFV17D yellow fever vaccine.

The V gene is TRBV3-1, the J gene TRBJ2-5; 8 bases are a match to TRBD1. The junction had 5 bases not matched to a gene; V was cut back by 1 base and J by 4 bases. The germline CDR1 and CDR2 sequences are LGHDT and YNNKEL (reference sequence). The length of the CDR3 is 15 residues. This chain's CDR3 is CASSQAQQGGETQYF. The CDR3, as DNA: TGTGCCAGCAGCCAAGCCCAACAGGGGGGAGAGACCCAGTACTTC.

This clonotype was counted a few times. The CDR3 protein is CASSLNPGPYEQYF. The CDR3 region has the DNA TGTGCCAGCAGCTTAAACCCAGGTCCCTACGAGCAGTACTTC. The chain carries TRBV7-3 and TRBJ2-7; D is unresolved. Germline V gene data show CDR1 as SGHTA and CDR2 as FQGTGA. There are 14 residues in the CDR3. The V and J ends lost 1 base and 2 bases respectively, with 9 bases between them.

The rearrangement links TRBV10-3 to TRBJ2-4; no clear D. The CDR3 is made up of 15 amino acids. Germline CDR1 and CDR2: ENHRY and SYGVKD. V was cut by 5 bases and J by 1 base, with 12 bases left in between. This CDR3 is CAISSSLDAKNIQYF. The CDR3 region has the DNA TGTGCCATCAGTTCGTCTTTGGACGCCAAAAACATTCAGTACTTC.

The sample holds a few counts of this clonotype. At one end the junction does not follow the germline gene, possibly because of a read error. The chain carries TRBV3-1 and TRBJ2-7; possible D gene TRBD2, 5 bases. From germline, CDR1 is LGHDT and CDR2 YNNKEL (reference sequence). The CDR3 spans 17 residues. This CDR3 is CASSKEASGSAQREQYF. The CDR3 bases are TGTGCCAGCAGCAAAGAGGCCTCGGGGAGCGCTCAAAGGGAGCAGTACTTC.

CDR3 in DNA: TGTGCCAGCAGCAAAACGGGGGGAACCAACTCCTACGAGCAGTACTTC. It codes for CASSKTGGTNSYEQYF. This chain links TRBV5-4 with TRBJ2-7, with 7 bases fitting TRBD2. Germline trimming cut 4 bases from V and 0 bases from J; bases unmatched to any gene: 10. Per germline, CDR1 SGHNT and CDR2 YYREEE (reference sequence). This CDR3 contains 16 residues.

In its sample, this clonotype was seen a few times. The V gene is TRBV12-3 or TRBV12-4, the J gene TRBJ2-2; D remains ambiguous. The CDR3 runs 13 residues. The V end lost 6 bases, the J end lost 5 bases, and 10 bases lay between the germline ends. The CDR3 DNA reads as TGTGCCAGCAGCGGGTGGCGGACCGGGGAGCTGTTTTTT. Amino acids: CASSGWRTGELFF.

The chain is built from TRBV7-9 and TRBJ2-7; D gene uncertain. V lost 5 bases to trimming and J lost 6 bases, with 14 bases between them. The CDR3 is 13 amino acids. CDR1 and CDR2 (germline): SEHNR, FQNEAQ (reference sequence). The CDR3 here is CASSAGHRCEQYV. The CDR3 DNA follows: TGTGCCAGCAGCGCCGGGCACCGCTGCGAGCAGTACGTC.

CDR3 sequence: CASRPGLAGGPSSYNEQFF. Here the CDR3 DNA reads TGTGCCAGCCGACCGGGACTAGCGGGGGGGCCAAGCTCCTACAATGAGCAGTTCTTC. This chain connects TRBV6-1 to TRBJ2-1; 16 nucleotides agree with TRBD2. Germline trimming cut 8 bases from V and 0 bases from J; bases unmatched to any gene: 10. CDR1 is MNHNS, CDR2 SASEGT, per germline. This CDR3 is built from 19 residues.